This T cell receptor (beta chain) was sequenced during a study of shared clonotypes between healthy human individuals. Notes on the study in general: Incompleteness in sorted-subset sequencing, despite large depth, was shown by rarefaction. What naive subsets generally showed was a larger estimated richness than memory subsets showed.

Sequenced by immunoSEQ multiplex PCR; TCRdb stores in-frame clones only, minus some. The table lists 760,000 or so clones, around 96% of them singletons, with about 0.22% in the top ten. The naive CD8 population came from CD45RO-negative cells selected for CCR7, without terminally differentiated effector memory CD45RA+ cells. Turning to this clone: Its antigen is as yet unknown.

Sequenced input: naive CD8+ T cells sorted from blood. The clonotype originates from a man in his thirties or forties in good health.

In DNA, the CDR3 is TGTGCCAGCAGCCAGACAAGCGGGAGGTCGGAGACCCAGTACTTC. Amino acids: CASSQTSGRSETQYF. The chain joins TRBV14 to TRBJ2-5; 9 nucleotides align to TRBD2. CDR1 is SGHDN and CDR2 is FVKESK in the germline V gene. Unmatched junction bases numbered 7, after V lost 3 bases and J lost 5 bases. The CDR3 is 15 amino acids.